One and the same sample provided the 9 T cell receptor beta chains below, sequenced in a study of glioma-infiltrating T cells after dendritic cell vaccination. The time point here: after dendritic cell vaccination, including at tumor progression/relapse. The repertoire was sequenced with immunoSEQ multiplex PCR; TCRdb's copy has only in-frame clones and lacks some. The table has roughly 85,000 clones, roughly 85% seen once. Sequencing was performed on blood, taken after dendritic cell vaccination. Receptors were obtained from a human donor with glioblastoma.

The chain recombines TRBV9 with TRBJ2-2, with TRBD2 matching 7 bases. Germline V gene lookup returns CDR1 SGDLS and CDR2 YYNGEE. With V trimmed by 0 bases and J by 5 bases, 7 bases remained unmatched. This CDR3 contains 16 residues. Written as DNA, the CDR3 is TGTGCCAGCAGCGTAGGGGGGAGGGAATTGACCGGGGAGCTGTTTTTT. This encodes CASSVGGRELTGELFF.

The rearrangement links TRBV28 to TRBJ2-7, with 11 nucleotides matching TRBD2. V shed 3 bases and J 3 bases; nucleotides not matched to a gene: 1. Germline V gives CDR1 MDHEN, CDR2 SYDVKM. The CDR3 covers 14 residues. The CDR3 spells CASSFSGRVYEQYF. CDR3 DNA: TGTGCCAGCAGTTTTAGCGGGAGGGTCTACGAGCAGTACTTC. The full variable domain, completed using reference TRBV28 and TRBJ2-7, is DVKVTQSSRYLVKRTGEKVFLECVQDMDHENMFWYRQDPGLGLRLIYFSYDVKMKEKGDIPEGYSVSREKKERFSLILESASTNQTSMYLCASSFSGRVYEQYFGPGTRLTVT.

V and J are TRBV19 and TRBJ1-4, with 10 bases identical to TRBD1. Germline V CDR1 and CDR2: LNHDA, SQIVND (reference sequence). The CDR3 spans 19 residues. Losses at the gene ends were 4 bases for V and 3 bases for J; bases not matched to a gene: 14. The CDR3: CASSTQYRDRGDSNEKLFF. CDR3 in DNA: TGTGCCAGTAGTACCCAATACCGGGACAGGGGAGATTCTAATGAAAAACTGTTTTTT.

The V gene is TRBV18, the J gene TRBJ2-7; TRBD2 matches at 9 bases. The germline V gene has CDR1 KGHSH and CDR2 LQKENI. This CDR3 is 14 amino acids long. The junction had 6 bases not matched to a gene; V was cut back by 3 bases and J by 6 bases. In DNA, the CDR3 is TGTGCCAGCTCACCGGATAGCGGGGGAGGCGAGCAGTACTTC. Protein sequence: CASSPDSGGGEQYF.

V usage is TRBV9 and J usage is TRBJ2-2, with TRBD2 identical over 12 bases. CDR3 length equals 20 residues. The germline gives CDR1 SGDLS, CDR2 YYNGEE. V was pared by 4 bases and J by 0 bases, with 13 bases of the junction left unmatched. In DNA form, the CDR3 reads TGTGCCAGCAGCTTCCTCGGACTAGCGGGGACCACCCCGAACACCGGGGAGCTGTTTTTT. Its protein is CASSFLGLAGTTPNTGELFF.

The chain joins TRBV5-1 to TRBJ2-1, with TRBD2 identical over 7 bases. The CDR3 loop spans 16 amino acids. The V gene's germline CDR1 is SGHRS and CDR2 YFSETQ. V gave up 3 bases and J gave up 1 base; unmatched junction bases: 7. The CDR3, as DNA: TGCGCCAGCAGCTACCCGGGGGAGGGGTCCTACAATGAGCAGTTCTTC. It encodes CASSYPGEGSYNEQFF.

As for this clone: In the same sample, other DNA sequences code for this CDR3. V is TRBV13 and J is TRBJ2-5, with TRBD1 as a possible D gene (6 bases). V was trimmed by 2 bases and J by 5 bases, leaving 6 bases between them. CDR1 is PRHDT and CDR2 is FYEKMQ in the germline V gene (reference sequence). The CDR3 totals 12 residues. CDR3 sequence (DNA): TGTGCCAGCAGCTTAAGGGGGGAGACCCAGTACTTC. Its protein is CASSLRGETQYF.

The chain recombines TRBV19 with TRBJ2-1, with a weak D call TRBD2 (6 bases). This CDR3 is 15 amino acids long. Germline V gene data show CDR1 as LNHDA and CDR2 as SQIVND (reference sequence). The V end lost 2 bases, the J end lost 7 bases, and 15 bases lay between the germline ends. CDR3 region: CASSIRRGGRNEQFF. The CDR3 DNA is TGTGCCAGTAGTATAAGACGGGGAGGAAGGAATGAGCAGTTCTTC.

V is TRBV9 and J is TRBJ2-1, with 8 bases matching TRBD2. Looked up from germline, CDR1 is SGDLS and CDR2 is YYNGEE. Losses at the gene ends were 2 bases for V and 4 bases for J; bases not matched to a gene: 5. This CDR3 is 15 amino acids long. The DNA for the CDR3 is TGTGCCAGCAGCGTCGGGGGGGGCCAGTACAATGAGCAGTTCTTC. It specifies CASSVGGGQYNEQFF.